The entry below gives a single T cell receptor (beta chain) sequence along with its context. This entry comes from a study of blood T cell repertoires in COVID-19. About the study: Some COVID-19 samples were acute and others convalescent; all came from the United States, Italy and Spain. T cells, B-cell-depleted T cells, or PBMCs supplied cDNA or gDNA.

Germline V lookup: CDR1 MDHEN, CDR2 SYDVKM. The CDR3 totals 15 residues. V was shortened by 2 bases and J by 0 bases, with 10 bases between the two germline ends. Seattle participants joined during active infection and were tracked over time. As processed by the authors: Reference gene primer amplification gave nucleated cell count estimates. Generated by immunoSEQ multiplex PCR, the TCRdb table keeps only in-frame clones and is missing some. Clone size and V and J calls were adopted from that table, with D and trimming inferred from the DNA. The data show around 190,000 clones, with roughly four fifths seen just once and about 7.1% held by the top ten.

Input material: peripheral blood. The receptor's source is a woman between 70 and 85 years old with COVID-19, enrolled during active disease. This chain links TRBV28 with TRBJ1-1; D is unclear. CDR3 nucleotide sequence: TGTGCCAGCAGTTTACCCCCGGGTATGAACACTGAAGCTTTCTTT. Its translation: CASSLPPGMNTEAFF.